The TCR beta chain under discussion was sequenced for a study of blood T cell repertoires in COVID-19 (TCRdb year 2020). Broadly, across the study: Samples covering the acute and convalescent phases of COVID-19 were provided by collaborators in the United States, Italy and Spain. The material from the prospective study consisted of cDNA or gDNA derived from T cells, B-cell-depleted T cells, or PBMCs. Deeply sampled blood TCRbeta repertoires from subjects exposed to, actively infected with, or recovered from COVID-19 were included in the dataset. The repertoires were made available in a free public database intended to serve as a resource for research on the immune response to SARS-CoV-2. The samples were drawn from the first 160 participants of the ongoing ImmuneRACE study and from over 950 subjects provided by 6 global collaborators. Nearly every sample came with metadata listing a de-identified subject ID, COVID-19 status, age in years and sex. HLA class I and class II types, where available, came from metadata supplied by the sample provider rather than from assay-based typing.

One collaborating source in Seattle enrolled patients while the patients were actively infected and followed the patients over time throughout the course of disease. Collaborating institutions collected whole blood in K2EDTA tubes following their own protocols. For TCRbeta analysis, collaborators shipped samples in one of three forms: frozen whole blood, isolated PBMCs, or DNA extracted from either of those sample types. Overall results and qualifications from the work: How much clinical and demographic metadata was included differed by source and by participant, and the metadata was provided uncurated.

The CDR3 contains 15 residues, cysteine and phenylalanine counted. Only the CDR3 DNA stays, 45 bases, in frame from base 1. For CDR1 and CDR2, the germline V gene lists MGHDK and SYGVNS. The V and J ends are trimmed by 6 bases and 1 base, leaving 15 bases between them. TCRbeta CDR3 regions were amplified from genomic DNA using the immunoSEQ Assay, a bias-controlled multiplex PCR. For the original study's pipeline: Nucleated cell counts per sample were estimated from amplification of reference gene primers within the assay. To quantify the absolute abundance of each unique TCRbeta CDR3 rearrangement, sequence reads were collapsed and filtered. Productive Simpson clonality was computed per sample as the square root of Simpson's diversity index over productive rearrangements. The table comes from immuneACCESS by way of TCRdb, which keeps in-frame sequences with V and J called. Part of the clones is missing from these tables; in studies checked, under half for an unresolved V gene and the rest for unknown reasons. The V and J calls and clone size were taken over from that table, and D and trimming were inferred from the DNA. The sample profile shows about 220,000 clones; roughly 85% of them were found once. The top ten constitute about 2.4% of the sample.

This clone has a single count. Its antigen remains undetermined. The record has no base qualities; no much larger clone is one base away. The sequencing input was peripheral blood. The receptor was derived from a woman in her 70s with COVID-19, enrolled during active disease. This receptor chain uses TRBV25-1 and TRBJ1-2; TRBD1 could be the D gene, as 6 bases match. In nucleotide form, the sequence is TGTGCCAGCAGCCCAAGGACAGTACTTAACTATGGCTACACCTTC. This codes for CASSPRTVLNYGYTF.